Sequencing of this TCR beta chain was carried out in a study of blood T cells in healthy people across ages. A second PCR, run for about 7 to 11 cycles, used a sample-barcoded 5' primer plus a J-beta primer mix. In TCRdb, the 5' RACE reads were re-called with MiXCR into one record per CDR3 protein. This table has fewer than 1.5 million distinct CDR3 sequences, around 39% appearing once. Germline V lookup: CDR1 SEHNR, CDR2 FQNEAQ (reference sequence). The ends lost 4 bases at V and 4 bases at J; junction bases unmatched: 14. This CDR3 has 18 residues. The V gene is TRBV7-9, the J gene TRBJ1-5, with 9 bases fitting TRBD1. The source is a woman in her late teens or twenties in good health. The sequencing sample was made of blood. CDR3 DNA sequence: TGTGCCAGCAGCTATACGCCGGGACAGGGTCAGTTGAATCAGCCCCAGCATTTT. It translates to CASSYTPGQGQLNQPQHF. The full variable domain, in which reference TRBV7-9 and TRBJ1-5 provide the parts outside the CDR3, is DTGVSQNPRHKITKRGQNVTFRCDPISEHNRLYWYRQTLGQGPEFLTYFQNEAQLEKSRLLSDRFSAERPKGSFSTLEIQRTEQGDSAMYLCASSYTPGQGQLNQPQHFGDGTRLSIL.